The 14 T cell receptor beta chains below come from one sample, sequenced in a study of OX40 agonist ivuxolimab in advanced cancers. Clones were read by immunoSEQ multiplex PCR, and TCRdb kept only the in-frame ones, dropping some. The repertoire consists of fewer than 6,000 clones, with 70% to 75% occurring once and the leading ten covering around three fifths. This specimen was CD4+ or CD8+ T cells sorted from blood, taken in a trial of the OX40 agonist ivuxolimab. These receptors were obtained from an adult with an advanced solid tumor such as melanoma, head and neck, liver or kidney cancer.

The rearrangement joins TRBV7-2 to TRBJ2-2; weak D call: TRBD2 (5 bases). The germline V and J ends were trimmed by 11 bases and 4 bases, with 11 bases remaining between them. The CDR3 totals 12 residues. Germline CDR1 SGHTA, CDR2 FQGNSA. CDR3 DNA: TGTGCCTGTTCTGAGGGCACCGGGGAGCTGTTTTTT. It is translated as CACSEGTGELFF.

A single count supports this clone. The genes are TRBV7-6 and TRBJ1-6; D call uncertain. V was pared by 2 bases and J by 0 bases, with 2 bases between. There are 14 residues in the CDR3. CDR1 is SGHVS, CDR2 FNYEAQ, per germline. CDR3 sequence reads: CASSLSSYNSPLHF. The CDR3 DNA follows: TGTGCCAGCAGCTTAAGCTCCTATAATTCACCCCTCCACTTT.

Notes on this clone: Sequence at one end of the junction differs from germline and may be a read error. V usage is TRBV5-3 and J usage is TRBJ1-2; D is ambiguous. TRBV5-3 is an open reading frame, and its role is uncertain. This CDR3 region has 15 residues. CDR3 DNA: TGTGCCAGCAGCTTGATTTATCGGGTTAACTATGGCTACACCTTC. It is translated as CASSLIYRVNYGYTF.

Turning to this clone: The germline gene is not matched at one end of the junction; a read error may be the cause. Other nucleotide sequences from this sample produce the same CDR3. The chain carries TRBV4-1 and TRBJ2-1, with 8 nucleotides matching TRBD2. CDR1 is MGHRA and CDR2 is YSYEKL in the germline V gene. The CDR3 has 15 residues. CDR3 residues: CASSRGAGGHNEQFF. CDR3 DNA sequence: TGTGCCAGCAGCCGAGGGGCGGGAGGTCACAATGAGCAGTTCTTC.

The chain combines TRBV30 with TRBJ1-6; unclear D gene. V lost 2 bases, J lost 4 bases, and 9 bases lay in between. Germline values: CDR1 GTSNPN, CDR2 SVGIG (reference sequence). The CDR3 loop spans 14 amino acids. The CDR3 reads CAWSSQSYNSPLHF. Written as DNA, the CDR3 is TGTGCCTGGAGTAGTCAGAGTTATAATTCACCCCTCCACTTT.

The chain employs TRBV30 and TRBJ2-3; D remains unclear. This CDR3 comprises 10 residues. From germline, CDR1 is GTSNPN and CDR2 SVGIG (reference sequence). Trimming removed 1 base at V and 4 bases at J, with 0 bases between. The CDR3 is CAWSADTQYF. CDR3 sequence (DNA): TGTGCCTGGAGTGCAGATACGCAGTATTTT.

The chain is built from TRBV4-1 and TRBJ2-3, with TRBD2 matching over 14 bases. The CDR3 has 17 residues. Germline assignment: CDR1 MGHRA and CDR2 YSYEKL. V lost 4 bases to trimming and J lost 3 bases; unmatched junction nucleotides: 6. DNA for the CDR3: TGCGCCAGCAGCCGCAGACTAGCGGGGGGGTCTACAGATACGCAGTATTTT. Translating gives CASSRRLAGGSTDTQYF.

This chain joins TRBV7-9 and TRBJ1-2; no firm D call. There are 14 residues in the CDR3. V shed 8 bases and J shed 2 bases, with 15 bases lying between them. Germline V CDR1 and CDR2: SEHNR, FQNEAQ (reference sequence). DNA of the CDR3: TGTGCCAGCCTACCCTCCGGAGGCAACTATGGCTACACCTTC. It specifies CASLPSGGNYGYTF.

The chain uses TRBV6-5 and TRBJ2-1, with D perhaps TRBD2 (6 bases). The CDR3 has 15 amino acids. Germline values: CDR1 MNHEY, CDR2 SVGAGI. V was clipped by 2 bases and J by 10 bases, with 18 bases between them. The CDR3 loop is CASSYGGTAQWEQFF. The CDR3 nucleotides read TGTGCCAGCAGTTACGGGGGGACCGCTCAATGGGAGCAGTTCTTC.

V usage is TRBV5-1 and J usage is TRBJ2-7; 9 bases are shared with TRBD1. The CDR3 runs 14 residues. Germline-derived CDR1 and CDR2 are SGHRS and YFSETQ. With 8 bases clipped from V and 3 bases from J, the junction kept 9 bases outside the gene matches. CDR3 sequence reads: CASSRDRDFYEQYF. The DNA for the CDR3 is TGCGCCAGTTCACGGGACAGGGACTTCTACGAGCAGTACTTC.

This clone was seen only once. The chain is built from TRBV4-1 and TRBJ1-4, with a weak D call TRBD1 (6 bases). This CDR3 contains 16 residues. The germline V gene has CDR1 MGHRA and CDR2 YSYEKL. V was shortened by 1 base and J by 3 bases, with 12 bases between the two germline ends. CDR3 residues: CASSQVGGLPNEKLFF. As DNA, the CDR3 is TGCGCCAGCAGCCAAGTCGGGGGCCTACCTAATGAAAAACTGTTTTTT.

The chain combines TRBV14 with TRBJ2-7; D may correspond to TRBD1 or TRBD2 (6 bases each). The V gene's germline CDR1 is SGHDN and CDR2 FVKESK. CDR3 length equals 13 residues. Between the trimmed V and J ends, which lost 4 bases and 9 bases, there was a span of 16 bases. The DNA of the CDR3 is TGTGCCAGCAGCCCGAACCACCCGGGGGCGCAGTACTTC. The encoded protein is CASSPNHPGAQYF.

This chain joins TRBV19 and TRBJ2-2; no reliable D call. From germline, CDR1 is LNHDA and CDR2 SQIVND (reference sequence). Trimming took off 3 bases at V and 5 bases at J, with 4 bases between the two ends. The CDR3 is made up of 12 amino acids. The CDR3 protein is CASSMWTGELFF. The CDR3 DNA reads TGTGCCAGTAGTATGTGGACCGGGGAGCTGTTTTTT.

This sequence joins TRBV13 and TRBJ2-2, with D uncertain. The length of the CDR3 is 15 residues. The germline V and J ends were trimmed by 0 bases and 3 bases, with 8 bases remaining between them. CDR1 and CDR2 (germline): PRHDT, FYEKMQ (reference sequence). The CDR3 loop is CASSLGGRYTGELFF. The DNA of the CDR3 is TGTGCCAGCAGCTTAGGGGGCCGATACACCGGGGAGCTGTTTTTT.